This TCR beta chain was profiled in a study of cytomegalovirus exposure and HLA in healthy donors. Across the whole study: Later analysis reported that the approximately 110 validation repertoires shared the platform of the roughly 710 first-cohort repertoires.

Points on this clone: The target antigen is unknown.

Study-level results: The listing of roughly 160 TCR beta chains classed them as cytomegalovirus-associated. Reportedly, cytomegalovirus status was diagnosed with high sensitivity and specificity. One later analysis, an examination of the 100 to 150 validation repertoires, found that first-cohort TCR clusters tended to co-occur in them.

The V and J ends lost 2 bases and 2 bases respectively, with 9 bases between them. The CDR3 consists of 13 residues. Looked up from germline, CDR1 is GTSNPN and CDR2 is SVGIG (reference sequence). TCRdb's table, derived via immunoSEQ multiplex PCR, lists solely in-frame clones and lacks some. The table shows approximately 150,000 clones, with more than 85% occurring only once. Sequencing was carried out using PBMCs. The J gene is TRBJ1-1, the V gene TRBV30; D unclear. This receptor was obtained from a man younger than 30 in good health and CMV-seronegative. CDR3 nucleotides: TGTGCCTGGAGTCCGGGGTCTAACACTGAAGCTTTCTTT. Its protein product is CAWSPGSNTEAFF.